This record concerns one T cell receptor (beta chain) sequence. These data originate in a study of blood T cell repertoires in COVID-19. Overall study context: Acute and convalescent COVID-19 samples came from the United States, Italy and Spain.

This CDR3 has 14 amino acids. V lost 5 bases to trimming and J lost 4 bases; unmatched junction nucleotides: 8. Per germline, CDR1 MNHEY and CDR2 SMNVEV (reference sequence). Original methodology: Reference gene primer amplification yielded estimated nucleated cell counts. The table came from immunoSEQ multiplex PCR; TCRdb's copy has only in-frame clones and leaves some out. Clone size and the V and J calls come from that table; the DNA yielded D and trimming. Among some 95,000 clones, more than 70% were seen once, and the ten largest hold approximately 25%. This clonotype was sampled from a man between 65 and 79 years old with acute or convalescent COVID-19. The sequenced sample consisted of peripheral blood. This chain links TRBV27 with TRBJ2-7; TRBD2 agrees at 7 bases. CDR3 nucleotides: TGTGCCAGCAGTCTGGCTAGCGGACTATACGAGCAGTACTTC. Amino acids: CASSLASGLYEQYF.